Listed below are T cell receptor beta chains from one sample, sequenced in a study of identical twins. One entry per CDR3 protein, called by TCRdb with MiXCR from the 5' RACE reads. The profile covers about 210,000 distinct CDR3 sequences, with around a tenth appearing a single time and around 5% taken by the ten largest. The specimen sequenced was memory (CD45RO+) T cells sorted from blood. These receptors were obtained from a woman aged 18-29 years in good health. CDR3s include the opening cysteine and the closing phenylalanine or tryptophan. Fields, in order: CDR3 protein, CDR3 DNA, V gene, clone size, J gene, D gene. A D gene is named only where the DNA matches it firmly. Not all rows give a size; the values are once, few, many and, for expanded clones, a class.

cdr3_aa: CASSLRIAGPDEAFF
cdr3_nt: TGTGCCAGCAGCTTAAGGATTGCTGGCCCCGATGAAGCTTTCTTT
v_call: TRBV7-2
clone_size: few
j_call: TRBJ1-1
d_call: NA

cdr3_aa: CASSSGTGIVYEQYF
cdr3_nt: TGTGCCAGCAGTTCCGGGACAGGGATCGTCTACGAGCAGTACTTC
v_call: TRBV27
clone_size: NA
j_call: TRBJ2-7
d_call: TRBD1

cdr3_aa: CASSSAPQGGNGYTF
cdr3_nt: TGTGCCAGCAGCTCCGCTCCGCAGGGGGGGAATGGCTACACCTTC
v_call: TRBV7-9
clone_size: few
j_call: TRBJ1-2
d_call: TRBD1

cdr3_aa: CASSPFGSIGNTIYF
cdr3_nt: TGTGCCAGCAGCCCATTCGGATCTATTGGAAACACCATATATTTT
v_call: TRBV7-8
clone_size: NA
j_call: TRBJ1-3
d_call: NA

cdr3_aa: CSATHNYGYTF
cdr3_nt: TGCAGTGCTACCCATAACTATGGCTACACCTTC
v_call: TRBV20-1
clone_size: NA
j_call: TRBJ1-2
d_call: NA

cdr3_aa: CASSFRTRDEQYF
cdr3_nt: TGTGCCAGCAGTTTTAGGACGAGGGACGAGCAGTACTTC
v_call: TRBV12-3/TRBV12-4
clone_size: many
j_call: TRBJ2-7
d_call: NA

cdr3_aa: CSALAGGPVDTQYF
cdr3_nt: TGCAGTGCTTTAGCGGGAGGGCCGGTAGATACGCAGTATTTT
v_call: TRBV20-1
clone_size: few
j_call: TRBJ2-3
d_call: TRBD2

cdr3_aa: CASSMGLTNTGELFF
cdr3_nt: TGTGCCAGCAGCATGGGACTCACAAACACCGGGGAGCTGTTTTTT
v_call: TRBV5-6
clone_size: many
j_call: TRBJ2-2
d_call: NA

cdr3_aa: CASSLSGLIVGEQYF
cdr3_nt: TGTGCCAGCAGCCTTAGCGGGTTGATAGTGGGAGAACAGTACTTC
v_call: TRBV7-9
clone_size: NA
j_call: TRBJ2-7
d_call: TRBD2

cdr3_aa: CASSQEHPHTEAFF
cdr3_nt: TGCGCCAGCAGCCAAGAGCACCCCCACACTGAAGCTTTCTTT
v_call: TRBV4-3
clone_size: NA
j_call: TRBJ1-1
d_call: NA

cdr3_aa: CSARDWKAGGRHEQYF
cdr3_nt: TGCAGTGCTAGAGATTGGAAAGCGGGAGGTCGGCATGAGCAGTACTTC
v_call: TRBV20-1
clone_size: few
j_call: TRBJ2-7
d_call: TRBD2

cdr3_aa: CASSSRYEQYF
cdr3_nt: TGTGCCAGCAGCTCCCGCTACGAGCAGTACTTC
v_call: TRBV7-6
clone_size: many
j_call: TRBJ2-7
d_call: NA

cdr3_aa: CASSLSRRDYGYTF
cdr3_nt: TGTGCCAGCAGCTTAAGTCGAAGGGACTATGGCTACACCTTC
v_call: TRBV7-8
clone_size: NA
j_call: TRBJ1-2
d_call: NA

cdr3_aa: CASTLGHLKETQYF
cdr3_nt: TGTGCCAGCACCTTGGGACACTTAAAAGAGACCCAGTACTTC
v_call: TRBV6-1
clone_size: few
j_call: TRBJ2-5
d_call: NA

cdr3_aa: CASRTDENTEAFF
cdr3_nt: TGCGCCAGCCGGACCGATGAGAACACTGAAGCTTTCTTT
v_call: TRBV5-1
clone_size: few
j_call: TRBJ1-1
d_call: NA

cdr3_aa: CATTGLITDTQYF
cdr3_nt: TGTGCCACCACGGGACTAATCACAGATACGCAGTATTTT
v_call: TRBV10-3
clone_size: many
j_call: TRBJ2-3
d_call: TRBD2

cdr3_aa: CASSASGTGFYNEQFF
cdr3_nt: TGCGCCAGCAGCGCCTCCGGGACAGGGTTTTACAATGAGCAGTTCTTC
v_call: TRBV5-1
clone_size: few
j_call: TRBJ2-1
d_call: TRBD1

cdr3_aa: CASSPRLDPNTGELFF
cdr3_nt: TGTGCCAGCTCACCACGTCTGGATCCGAACACCGGGGAGCTGTTTTTT
v_call: TRBV18
clone_size: NA
j_call: TRBJ2-2
d_call: NA

cdr3_aa: CASARSGNTGELFF
cdr3_nt: TGTGCCAGCGCCCGTTCCGGCAACACCGGGGAGCTGTTTTTT
v_call: TRBV6-1
clone_size: few
j_call: TRBJ2-2
d_call: NA

cdr3_aa: CAISGERSNEQFF
cdr3_nt: TGTGCCATCAGTGGAGAGAGGTCGAATGAGCAGTTCTTC
v_call: TRBV10-3
clone_size: many
j_call: TRBJ2-1
d_call: NA

cdr3_aa: CSARSNRDSPLHF
cdr3_nt: TGCAGTGCTAGGTCCAACAGGGATTCACCCCTCCACTTT
v_call: TRBV20-1
clone_size: NA
j_call: TRBJ1-6
d_call: NA

cdr3_aa: CASSLDSRTVKYF
cdr3_nt: TGTGCCAGCAGTCTGGATTCTAGGACTGTAAAGTACTTC
v_call: TRBV12-3/TRBV12-4
clone_size: many
j_call: TRBJ2-4
d_call: NA

cdr3_aa: CASSQDRTSGPQETQYF
cdr3_nt: TGCGCCAGCAGCCAAGATCGAACTAGCGGACCGCAAGAGACCCAGTACTTC
v_call: TRBV4-1
clone_size: NA
j_call: TRBJ2-5
d_call: TRBD2

cdr3_aa: CASSEITDTQYF
cdr3_nt: TGTGCCAGCAGCGAAATAACAGATACGCAGTATTTT
v_call: TRBV2
clone_size: many
j_call: TRBJ2-3
d_call: NA

cdr3_aa: CASSVGGRPNTGELFF
cdr3_nt: TGTGCCAGCAGCGTAGGAGGCCGTCCGAACACCGGGGAGCTGTTTTTT
v_call: TRBV9
clone_size: NA
j_call: TRBJ2-2
d_call: NA

cdr3_aa: CASSVAILAGEETQYF
cdr3_nt: TGTGCCAGCAGCGTAGCAATCTTAGCGGGAGAAGAGACCCAGTACTTC
v_call: TRBV9
clone_size: NA
j_call: TRBJ2-5
d_call: TRBD2

cdr3_aa: CASSQEDRGAPGQPQHF
cdr3_nt: TGCGCCAGCAGCCAAGAGGACAGGGGTGCTCCGGGTCAGCCCCAGCATTTT
v_call: TRBV4-1
clone_size: few
j_call: TRBJ1-5
d_call: TRBD1